The clone carrying this T cell receptor beta chain has ten or more counts. Its matching antigen is unknown. Mismatch with germline at one junction end may stem from a read error. TCRdb redid the calling of the reads with MiXCR, one entry per CDR3 protein. Here the sample spans nearly 550,000 distinct CDR3 sequences, about 17% being singletons. Germline-derived CDR1 and CDR2 are SEHNR and FQNEAQ (reference sequence). The CDR3 is 14 residues long. This sample is drawn from a study of T cell repertoires in cytomegalovirus infection. Notes on the study in general: Based on cumulative public TCR beta family frequency, carriers of CMV plus the relevant HLA were identified.

The clonotype was recovered from a human donor in good health (CMV status not recorded). Some clones in this sample may be carry-over from other donors' samples. The chain couples TRBV7-9 to TRBJ2-2; D possibly corresponds to TRBD2 (5 bases). Sequencing input: CD8+ T cells from PBMCs. As DNA, the CDR3 is TGTGCCAGCAGCCTAGCAGGGAACACCGGGGAGCTGTTTTTT. Translation gives CASSLAGNTGELFF.